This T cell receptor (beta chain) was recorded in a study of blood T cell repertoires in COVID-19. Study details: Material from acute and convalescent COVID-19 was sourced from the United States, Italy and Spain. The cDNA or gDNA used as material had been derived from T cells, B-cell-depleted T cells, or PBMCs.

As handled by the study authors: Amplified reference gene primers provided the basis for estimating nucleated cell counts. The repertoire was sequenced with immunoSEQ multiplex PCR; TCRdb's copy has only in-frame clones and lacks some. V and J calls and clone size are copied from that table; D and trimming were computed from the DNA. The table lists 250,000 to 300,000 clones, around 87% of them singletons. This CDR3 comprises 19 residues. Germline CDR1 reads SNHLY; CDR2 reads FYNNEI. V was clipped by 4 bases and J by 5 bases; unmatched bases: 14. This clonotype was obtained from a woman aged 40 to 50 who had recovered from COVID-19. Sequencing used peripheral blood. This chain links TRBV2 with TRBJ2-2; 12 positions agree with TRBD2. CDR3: CASSALASGGEAGTGELFF. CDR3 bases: TGTGCCAGCAGTGCTTTGGCTAGCGGGGGGGAGGCGGGAACCGGGGAGCTGTTTTTT.